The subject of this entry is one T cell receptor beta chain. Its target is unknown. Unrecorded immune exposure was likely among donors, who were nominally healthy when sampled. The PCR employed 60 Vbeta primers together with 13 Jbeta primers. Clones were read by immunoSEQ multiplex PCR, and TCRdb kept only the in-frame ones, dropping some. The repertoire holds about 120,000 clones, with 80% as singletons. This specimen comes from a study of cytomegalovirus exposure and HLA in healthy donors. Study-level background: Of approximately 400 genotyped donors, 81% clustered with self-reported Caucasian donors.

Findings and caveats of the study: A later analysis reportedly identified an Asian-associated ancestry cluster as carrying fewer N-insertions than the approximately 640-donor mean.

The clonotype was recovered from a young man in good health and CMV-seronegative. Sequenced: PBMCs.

CDR3 amino acids: CASSQKTGWQYF. The CDR3 DNA is TGTGCCAGCAGTCAAAAGACAGGCTGGCAGTACTTC. The chain combines TRBV27 with TRBJ2-7, with a possible D match to TRBD1 (6 bases). Germline V CDR1 and CDR2: MNHEY, SMNVEV (reference sequence). Trimming took off 5 bases at V and 9 bases at J, with 14 bases between the two ends. There are 12 residues in the CDR3.